This is a list of T cell receptor beta chains from one sample in a study of T-cell reconstitution after alpha-beta-depleted transplantation in children. TCRdb reprocessed the PCR reads with MiXCR, giving one entry per CDR3 protein. This sample has around 120,000 distinct CDR3 sequences, with roughly 23% found just once. The sample here was PBMCs, mostly from graft donor cells, taken 180 days after TCRalphabeta/CD19-depleted stem cell transplant. Receptor source: a male patient aged 2-15 years who had a stem cell transplant for chronic granulomatous disease, so the T cells may come from the graft donor. The CDR3 runs from the conserved cysteine through the conserved F or W. A D gene is named only where the DNA matches it firmly. Clone size is not always given. Where it is, it says once, few, many or a class for expanded clones.

NA,TRBJ2-1,TRBV20-1,TRBD2,11,CSGTTYNEQFF,TGCAGCGGGACTACCTACAATGAGCAGTTCTTC
NA,TRBJ2-7,TRBV29-1,NA,15,CNHPRRQLASHEQYF,TGCAACCACCCTAGGAGACAACTAGCTAGCCACGAGCAGTACTTC
NA,TRBJ1-1,TRBV28,NA,15,CASSLAGTLNTEAFF,TGTGCCAGCAGTTTAGCCGGGACATTGAACACTGAAGCTTTCTTT
many,TRBJ1-2,TRBV29-1,NA,15,CSVDSEGRANYGYTF,TGCAGCGTTGACTCGGAGGGCCGCGCGAACTATGGCTACACCTTC
many,TRBJ1-2,TRBV11-2,NA,9,CKGKGGYTF,TGTAAGGGCAAGGGTGGCTACACCTTC
NA,TRBJ2-3,TRBV29-1,NA,14,CSETSGAHTDTQYF,TGCAGCGAAACGAGCGGAGCCCACACAGATACGCAGTATTTT
NA,TRBJ2-1,TRBV7-2,TRBD2,16,CASSPRLAGGPYEQFF,TGTGCCAGCAGCCCACGTCTAGCGGGAGGGCCTTATGAGCAGTTCTTC
many,TRBJ2-1,TRBV7-9,TRBD2,16,CASSPTLAGSYNEQFF,TGTGCCAGCAGCCCGACTCTAGCGGGGTCGTACAATGAGCAGTTCTTC
many,TRBJ2-7,TRBV20-1,NA,15,CSARFGAGSSYEQYF,TGCAGTGCTAGATTTGGGGCAGGAAGCTCCTACGAGCAGTACTTC
few,TRBJ2-7,TRBV7-9,NA,13,CATRGGNDYEQYF,TGTGCCACCCGGGGCGGAAATGACTACGAGCAGTACTTC
few,TRBJ2-4,TRBV24-1,NA,12,CATSDSGKHQYF,TGTGCCACCAGTGATTCGGGAAAACATCAGTACTTC
once,TRBJ2-1,TRBV3-1,NA,16,CASSQERSYPYNEQFF,TGTGCCAGCAGCCAAGAAAGGAGCTACCCTTACAATGAGCAGTTCTTC
many,TRBJ1-3,TRBV7-2,TRBD1,16,CASSTRRQGAGNTIYF,TGTGCCAGCAGCACCAGAAGACAGGGGGCGGGAAACACCATATATTTT
many,TRBJ2-3,TRBV9,TRBD1,13,CASSEGAKSTQYF,TGTGCCAGCAGCGAGGGGGCTAAGTCTACGCAGTATTTT
NA,TRBJ2-7,TRBV10-3,TRBD2,14,CAVGQRGSSYEQYF,TGTGCCGTCGGGCAGCGGGGATCCTCCTACGAGCAGTACTTC
few,TRBJ2-1,TRBV7-6,TRBD1,14,CASRATGGMNEQFF,TGTGCCAGCAGAGCGACAGGGGGCATGAATGAGCAGTTCTTC